Following are 25 T cell receptor beta chains from one sample sequenced in a study of cytomegalovirus exposure and HLA in healthy donors. PCR involved 60 Vbeta and 13 Jbeta primers. Method: immunoSEQ multiplex PCR; TCRdb's copy keeps in-frame clones and lacks some. The sample holds around 120,000 clones, 70% seen once. The sequenced material came from PBMCs. These receptors were obtained from a man in his forties in good health and CMV-seropositive.

The sample holds one count of this clone. The J gene is TRBJ2-5, the V gene TRBV27; tentatively, D is TRBD2 (5 bases). In germline, CDR1 is MNHEY, CDR2 SMNVEV (reference sequence). The ends were cut back, 1 base at V and 5 bases at J, with 11 bases in the middle. The CDR3 has 14 residues. As DNA, the CDR3 is TGTGCCAGCAGTTTATATCCCGGCGGGGAGACCCAGTACTTC. Amino acids: CASSLYPGGETQYF.

V and J are TRBV5-1 and TRBJ2-1; TRBD2 aligns across 10 bases. J was trimmed by 8 bases and V by 0 bases; bases with no gene match: 8. This CDR3 comprises 16 residues. Per germline, CDR1 SGHRS and CDR2 YFSETQ. The CDR3 region has the DNA TGCGCCAGCAGCTTGGGGTCTAGCGGGAGTAGCGATGAGCAGTTCTTC. Translated, it gives CASSLGSSGSSDEQFF.

This clone was recorded once. The genes are TRBV30 and TRBJ2-3; the D gene is possibly TRBD2 (6 bases). Germline assignment: CDR1 GTSNPN and CDR2 SVGIG (reference sequence). This CDR3 comprises 16 residues. V gave up 2 bases and J gave up 0 bases, with 15 bases separating them. CDR3 sequence: CAWSKGLTSSTDTQYF. DNA for the CDR3: TGTGCCTGGAGTAAGGGACTGACCTCTAGCACAGATACGCAGTATTTT.

The CDR3 region is CASSLQAKNIQYF. The CDR3 bases are TGTGCCAGCAGTCTACAGGCCAAAAACATTCAGTACTTC. V is TRBV2 and J is TRBJ2-4; D not resolved. This CDR3 has 13 amino acids. Between the trimmed V and J ends, which lost 5 bases and 1 base, there was a span of 6 bases. Germline CDR1 SNHLY, CDR2 FYNNEI.

The chain uses TRBV28 and TRBJ1-4; maybe TRBD1 (5 bases). The CDR3 runs to 13 residues. Germline V gene lookup returns CDR1 MDHEN and CDR2 SYDVKM. Trimming shortened V by 8 bases and J by 4 bases, and 11 bases separated the two germline ends. The CDR3 bases are TGTGCCAGCCTACAGGCCCATAATGAAAAACTGTTTTTT. This translates into CASLQAHNEKLFF.

J is TRBJ2-7 and V is TRBV7-8; D possibly corresponds to TRBD1 (5 bases). CDR1 SGHVS and CDR2 FQNEAQ come from the germline V gene. V gave up 1 base and J gave up 2 bases, with 12 bases separating them. The length of the CDR3 is 15 residues. This CDR3 is CASSLEGQGTYEQYV. In nucleotides, the CDR3 is TGTGCCAGCAGCTTAGAAGGGCAGGGAACCTACGAGCAGTACGTC.

The chain carries TRBV5-4 and TRBJ2-5; D remains unclear. The CDR3 consists of 14 residues. Germline V gene sequence: CDR1 SGHNT, CDR2 YYREEE (reference sequence). V shed 2 bases and J shed 1 base, with 9 bases lying between them. The CDR3 reads CASSFGGTQETQYF. DNA for the CDR3: TGTGCCAGCAGCTTCGGCGGCACCCAAGAGACCCAGTACTTC. The full variable domain, completed using reference TRBV5-4 and TRBJ2-5, is ETGVTQSPTHLIKTRGQQVTLRCSSQSGHNTVSWYQQALGQGPQFIFQYYREEENGRGNFPPRFSGLQFPNYSSELNVNALELDDSALYLCASSFGGTQETQYFGPGTRLLVL.

This clone has a handful of counts. The rearrangement joins TRBV7-9 to TRBJ1-2; D unclear. Trimming cost V 1 base and J 3 bases, with 6 bases left between them. Germline CDR1 is SEHNR and CDR2 is FQNEAQ (reference sequence). There are 13 residues in the CDR3. The CDR3 DNA reads TGTGCCAGCAGCTTAGGTACGGACTATGGCTACACCTTC. It specifies CASSLGTDYGYTF.

The chain couples TRBV7-9 to TRBJ2-3; the D gene is possibly TRBD1 (5 bases). Germline CDR1 SEHNR, CDR2 FQNEAQ (reference sequence). The length of the CDR3 is 15 residues. Trimming took 5 bases from V and 1 from J, leaving 13 bases between them. The chain's CDR3 is CASSPKTARTDTQYF. CDR3 DNA sequence: TGTGCCAGCAGCCCTAAGACAGCCCGCACAGATACGCAGTATTTT.

The chain recombines TRBV5-4 with TRBJ1-2, with D perhaps matching TRBD1 (6 bases). Germline V gene data show CDR1 as SGHNT and CDR2 as YYREEE (reference sequence). The CDR3 consists of 13 residues. With 7 bases removed from V and 2 bases from J, the gap between germline ends came to 12 bases. CDR3: CASGDIGNYGYTF. CDR3 sequence (DNA): TGTGCCAGCGGGGACATTGGGAACTATGGCTACACCTTC.

V gene TRBV14 combines with J gene TRBJ1-1, with D possibly being TRBD1 (5 bases). The CDR3 extends over 16 amino acids. With 1 base removed from V and 0 bases from J, the gap between germline ends came to 12 bases. Looked up from germline, CDR1 is SGHDN and CDR2 is FVKESK. For the CDR3, the DNA is TGTGCCAGCAGCCAAGTATGGGCAGGGCTGAACACTGAAGCTTTCTTT. Translated, it gives CASSQVWAGLNTEAFF.

The chain links TRBV5-1 to TRBJ2-3, with 9 bases aligning to TRBD1. This CDR3 spans 15 amino acids. CDR1 and CDR2 (germline): SGHRS, YFSETQ. With V trimmed by 4 bases and J by 4 bases, 7 bases remained unmatched. Written as DNA, the CDR3 is TGCGCCAGCAGCCGGGGACAGGGTCTATCAGATACGCAGTATTTT. Its protein product is CASSRGQGLSDTQYF. Complete variable domain (other parts from reference TRBV5-1 and TRBJ2-3): KAGVTQTPRYLIKTRGQQVTLSCSPISGHRSVSWYQQTPGQGLQFLFEYFSETQRNKGNFPGRFSGRQFSNSRSEMNVSTLELGDSALYLCASSRGQGLSDTQYFGPGTRLTVL.

The chain recombines TRBV11-1 with TRBJ1-1; a weak D match, TRBD1 (6 bases). CDR3 length equals 14 residues. Trimming pared 6 bases from V and 8 bases from J, leaving 19 bases between. CDR1 SGHAT and CDR2 FQDESV come from the germline V gene (reference sequence). CDR3 sequence (DNA): TGTGCCAGCAGTCCGGGACACTTAAACAGCGAAGCTTTCTTT. Translating gives CASSPGHLNSEAFF.

Remarks on this clone: Since the CDR3 does not end with the conserved phenylalanine or tryptophan, this likely comes from a read error. The rearrangement uses TRBV5-4 and TRBJ1-3; TRBD1 matches 7 bases. The CDR3 contains 16 residues. V was pared by 4 bases and J by 0 bases, with 7 bases of the junction left unmatched. Looked up from germline, CDR1 is SGHNT and CDR2 is YYREEE (reference sequence). CDR3 nucleotides: TGTGCCAGCAGCAGCGCCGGGACAGTCTCTGGAAACACCATATATCTT. Translation gives CASSSAGTVSGNTIYL.

The V call is TRBV7-9, the J call TRBJ1-2; weak D call: TRBD1 (6 bases). The CDR3 contains 14 residues. Germline lookup yields CDR1 SEHNR and CDR2 FQNEAQ (reference sequence). Trimming cost V 7 bases and J 0 bases, with 12 bases left between them. CDR3 in DNA: TGTGCCAGCACGGGGGGCGTGTCTAACTATGGCTACACCTTC. Its translation: CASTGGVSNYGYTF.

CDR3 sequence reads: CASRLTGYGYTF. CDR3 DNA: TGTGCCAGCAGGTTAACAGGTTATGGCTACACCTTC. The gene calls are TRBV6-1 and TRBJ1-2; maybe TRBD1 (5 bases). This CDR3 has 12 amino acids. Germline loops: CDR1 MNHNS, CDR2 SASEGT. Trimming stripped 6 bases from V and 5 bases from J, with 10 bases between.

The gene calls are TRBV29-1 and TRBJ1-1; possible D gene TRBD1, 5 bases. Germline V CDR1 and CDR2: SQVTM, ANQGSEA. There are 12 residues in the CDR3. The V gene lost 7 bases and the J gene lost 4 bases, with 13 bases spanning the gap. This CDR3 reads CSAGQGFTEAFF. The CDR3 bases are TGCAGCGCTGGACAAGGCTTCACTGAAGCTTTCTTT.

The chain is built from TRBV28 and TRBJ1-5; perhaps TRBD1 as D (5 bases). This CDR3 comprises 13 residues. The V and J ends lost 3 bases and 6 bases respectively, with 9 bases between them. CDR1 is MDHEN, CDR2 SYDVKM, per germline. The CDR3 sequence is CASSFQGSQPQHF. CDR3 bases: TGTGCCAGCAGTTTTCAGGGTAGTCAGCCCCAGCATTTT. Full variable domain (remainder filled in from reference TRBV28 and TRBJ1-5): DVKVTQSSRYLVKRTGEKVFLECVQDMDHENMFWYRQDPGLGLRLIYFSYDVKMKEKGDIPEGYSVSREKKERFSLILESASTNQTSMYLCASSFQGSQPQHFGDGTRLSIL.

As regards this clone: One junction end disagrees with the germline gene, perhaps due to a read error. V and J are TRBV27 and TRBJ2-1; TRBD1 might be the D (5 bases). Germline V CDR1 and CDR2: MNHEY, SMNVEV (reference sequence). This CDR3 has 15 residues. CDR3 residues: CASSYPGISYDEQFF. The CDR3 coding sequence is TGTGCCAGCAGCTACCCAGGGATCTCCTACGATGAGCAGTTCTTC.

The chain employs TRBV6-6 and TRBJ1-3; D is ambiguous. The V and J ends lost 6 bases and 3 bases respectively, with 15 bases between them. Germline CDR1 and CDR2: MNHNY and SVGAGI (reference sequence). This CDR3 region has 15 residues. CDR3 residues: CASSSTGEGGNTIYF. For the CDR3, the DNA is TGTGCCAGCAGCTCGACGGGTGAGGGTGGAAACACCATATATTTT.

The CDR3 spells CASSLGSYSGNTIYF. The CDR3 coding sequence is TGTGCCAGCAGCTTAGGTTCTTACTCTGGAAACACCATATATTTT. V gene TRBV7-9 combines with J gene TRBJ1-3; D is undetermined. This CDR3 spans 15 amino acids. Trimming removed 1 base at V and 0 bases at J, with 7 bases between. CDR1 and CDR2 from the germline V gene are SEHNR and FQNEAQ (reference sequence).

J is TRBJ2-7 and V is TRBV7-3; maybe TRBD1 (6 bases). Germline CDR1 and CDR2: SGHTA and FQGTGA. The CDR3 spans 14 residues. The V end lost 5 bases, the J end lost 6 bases, and 17 bases lay between the germline ends. The CDR3 DNA sequence: TGTGCCAGCAGCCCCCAGGGGAATGGGCGCGAGCAGTACTTC. This encodes CASSPQGNGREQYF.

Comment on this clone: The identical CDR3 is also encoded by other nucleotide sequences in the sample. The rearrangement uses TRBV9 and TRBJ2-7; 9 bases fit TRBD1. CDR3 length: 14 residues. V shed 0 bases, J shed 4 bases, and the junction held 2 bases outside the gene matches. Germline assignment: CDR1 SGDLS and CDR2 YYNGEE. CDR3 amino acids: CASSVGQGDYEQYF. The DNA for the CDR3 is TGTGCCAGCAGCGTAGGACAGGGGGATTACGAGCAGTACTTC.

The rearrangement uses TRBV5-1 and TRBJ2-1; 11 bases line up with TRBD2. Germline CDR1 is SGHRS and CDR2 is YFSETQ. The CDR3 loop spans 16 amino acids. V shed 4 bases and J 9 bases; nucleotides not matched to a gene: 12. The CDR3 region is CASSLAGASGRSEQFF. The CDR3 DNA reads as TGCGCCAGCAGCCTGGCAGGGGCTAGCGGGAGGAGTGAGCAGTTCTTC.

The V and J genes are TRBV5-1 and TRBJ2-2, with a possible D match to TRBD2 (6 bases). Germline V lookup: CDR1 SGHRS, CDR2 YFSETQ. V was shortened by 3 bases and J by 0 bases, with 12 bases between the two germline ends. The CDR3 sequence is 16 residues long. CDR3 in amino acids: CASSWAGTSNTGELFF. CDR3 sequence (DNA): TGCGCCAGCAGCTGGGCCGGGACTTCGAACACCGGGGAGCTGTTTTTT.